A selection of T cell receptor beta chains follows, all from one sample in a study of cytomegalovirus exposure and HLA in healthy donors. Method: immunoSEQ multiplex PCR; TCRdb's copy keeps in-frame clones and lacks some. The table counts tens of thousands of clones; 11% lies in the top ten. The specimen sequenced was PBMCs. The receptors originated from a woman aged 50 to 60 in good health and CMV-seropositive. Both conserved end residues are part of each CDR3. Each record gives: D gene, J gene, V gene, CDR3 protein, CDR3 DNA. A D gene is named only where the DNA matches it firmly.

D gene: -; J gene: TRBJ1-3; V gene: TRBV19; CDR3 protein: CASSRQDRNTIYF; CDR3 DNA: TGTGCCAGTAGTAGGCAGGATCGGAACACCATATATTTT
D gene: TRBD2; J gene: TRBJ2-7; V gene: TRBV4-2; CDR3 protein: CASSHDSGGLYEQYF; CDR3 DNA: TGTGCCAGCAGCCACGATAGCGGGGGTCTCTACGAGCAGTACTTC
D gene: TRBD1; J gene: TRBJ1-5; V gene: TRBV28; CDR3 protein: CASSHDRAGNQPQHF; CDR3 DNA: TGTGCCAGCAGCCATGACAGGGCGGGAAATCAGCCCCAGCATTTT
D gene: -; J gene: TRBJ1-2; V gene: TRBV7-2; CDR3 protein: CASSLGEAGFGGYTF; CDR3 DNA: TGTGCCAGCAGCTTAGGGGAAGCAGGGTTCGGTGGCTACACCTTC
D gene: TRBD2; J gene: TRBJ2-7; V gene: TRBV6-1; CDR3 protein: CASSEAVSGSGGFSYEQYF; CDR3 DNA: TGTGCCAGCAGTGAAGCGGTCAGTGGTAGCGGGGGGTTTTCCTACGAGCAGTACTTC
D gene: -; J gene: TRBJ1-1; V gene: TRBV7-9; CDR3 protein: CASSSSGNSEAFF; CDR3 DNA: TGTGCCAGCAGTTCCTCAGGGAACTCTGAAGCTTTCTTT
D gene: -; J gene: TRBJ1-1; V gene: TRBV4-1; CDR3 protein: CASTVSTGVNTEAFF; CDR3 DNA: TGCGCCAGCACCGTTAGTACAGGTGTGAACACTGAAGCTTTCTTT
D gene: -; J gene: TRBJ2-7; V gene: TRBV5-1; CDR3 protein: CASSPQMGSVEQYF; CDR3 DNA: TGCGCCAGCAGCCCACAAATGGGTAGCGTGGAGCAGTACTTC
D gene: TRBD1; J gene: TRBJ2-7; V gene: TRBV28; CDR3 protein: CASSSPLGQGASYEQYF; CDR3 DNA: TGTGCCAGCAGCTCTCCCCTGGGACAGGGGGCCTCCTACGAGCAGTACTTC
D gene: -; J gene: TRBJ1-1; V gene: TRBV10-3; CDR3 protein: CATRMEGNTEAFF; CDR3 DNA: TGTGCCACTCGGATGGAGGGGAACACTGAAGCTTTCTTT
D gene: TRBD2; J gene: TRBJ2-7; V gene: TRBV5-5; CDR3 protein: CASSLELAGLFSSYEQYF; CDR3 DNA: TGTGCCAGCAGCTTGGAACTAGCGGGTCTTTTCAGCTCCTACGAGCAGTACTTC
D gene: -; J gene: TRBJ1-6; V gene: TRBV19; CDR3 protein: CASLHPGQGGNSPLHF; CDR3 DNA: TGTGCCAGCCTCCATCCCGGGCAGGGTGGTAATTCACCCCTCCACTTT
D gene: -; J gene: TRBJ2-1; V gene: TRBV20-1; CDR3 protein: CSATQDEQFF; CDR3 DNA: TGCAGTGCTACCCAGGATGAGCAGTTCTTC
D gene: -; J gene: TRBJ2-7; V gene: TRBV4-1; CDR3 protein: CASSQFGTTPYEQYF; CDR3 DNA: TGCGCCAGCAGCCAATTCGGGACAACCCCCTACGAGCAGTACTTC
D gene: -; J gene: TRBJ2-1; V gene: TRBV13; CDR3 protein: CASSPTGTLNEQFF; CDR3 DNA: TGTGCCAGCAGCCCGACCGGGACTTTAAATGAGCAGTTCTTC
D gene: -; J gene: TRBJ2-2; V gene: TRBV4-2; CDR3 protein: CASSNIADGTGELFF; CDR3 DNA: TGTGCCAGCAGCAATATAGCGGACGGGACCGGGGAGCTGTTTTTT
D gene: -; J gene: TRBJ2-2; V gene: TRBV6-1; CDR3 protein: CASSELEPGELFF; CDR3 DNA: TGTGCCAGCAGCGAATTGGAGCCCGGGGAGCTGTTTTTT
D gene: -; J gene: TRBJ2-5; V gene: TRBV19; CDR3 protein: CASSVYREETQYF; CDR3 DNA: TGTGCCAGTAGCGTCTACCGTGAAGAGACCCAGTACTTC
D gene: -; J gene: TRBJ2-7; V gene: TRBV7-9; CDR3 protein: CATDRTTYEQYF; CDR3 DNA: TGTGCCACTGACAGGACCACCTACGAGCAGTACTTC
D gene: TRBD2; J gene: TRBJ2-7; V gene: TRBV19; CDR3 protein: CASKVTSGTYEQYF; CDR3 DNA: TGTGCCAGTAAGGTCACTAGCGGGACCTACGAGCAGTACTTC
D gene: TRBD2; J gene: TRBJ2-1; V gene: TRBV7-9; CDR3 protein: CASTPSGEGEQFF; CDR3 DNA: TGTGCCAGCACCCCGAGCGGGGAGGGTGAGCAGTTCTTC
D gene: -; J gene: TRBJ2-1; V gene: TRBV18; CDR3 protein: CASSSTESYNEQFF; CDR3 DNA: TGTGCCAGCTCATCTACTGAGTCCTACAATGAGCAGTTCTTC
D gene: -; J gene: TRBJ1-2; V gene: TRBV7-8; CDR3 protein: CASSPRTQPNGYTF; CDR3 DNA: TGTGCCAGCAGCCCACGGACACAACCCAATGGCTACACCTTC
D gene: -; J gene: TRBJ1-1; V gene: TRBV2; CDR3 protein: CASNVGRMNTEAFF; CDR3 DNA: TGTGCCAGCAACGTGGGCCGAATGAACACTGAAGCTTTCTTT
D gene: TRBD1; J gene: TRBJ1-4; V gene: TRBV5-1; CDR3 protein: CASSLQGVNEKLFF; CDR3 DNA: TGCGCCAGCAGCTTACAGGGGGTTAATGAAAAACTGTTTTTT
D gene: -; J gene: TRBJ2-1; V gene: TRBV29-1; CDR3 protein: CSAAPDSSNEQFF; CDR3 DNA: TGCAGCGCCGCCCCGGACAGTTCCAATGAGCAGTTCTTC
D gene: TRBD1; J gene: TRBJ1-5; V gene: TRBV7-2; CDR3 protein: CASSLVGQVNQPQHF; CDR3 DNA: TGTGCCAGCAGCTTAGTGGGACAGGTTAATCAGCCCCAGCATTTT
D gene: TRBD1; J gene: TRBJ1-2; V gene: TRBV7-9; CDR3 protein: CASSPTGVYYGYTF; CDR3 DNA: TGTGCCAGCAGCCCGACAGGGGTGTACTATGGCTACACCTTC
D gene: TRBD1; J gene: TRBJ1-2; V gene: TRBV6-6; CDR3 protein: CASSYQQGNYGYTF; CDR3 DNA: TGTGCCAGCAGTTACCAACAGGGGAACTATGGCTACACCTTC
D gene: -; J gene: TRBJ1-6; V gene: TRBV6-5; CDR3 protein: CASSYQGTSPLHF; CDR3 DNA: TGTGCCAGCAGTTACCAGGGAACTTCACCCCTCCACTTT
D gene: -; J gene: TRBJ1-3; V gene: TRBV9; CDR3 protein: CASSKQGDSGNTIYF; CDR3 DNA: TGTGCCAGCAGCAAACAGGGAGACTCTGGAAACACCATATATTTT
D gene: -; J gene: TRBJ1-5; V gene: TRBV4-2; CDR3 protein: CASSLEEYSNQPQHF; CDR3 DNA: TGTGCCAGCAGCCTGGAGGAGTATAGCAATCAGCCCCAGCATTTT
D gene: -; J gene: TRBJ1-1; V gene: TRBV4-3; CDR3 protein: CASSQGHGNTEAFF; CDR3 DNA: TGCGCCAGCAGCCAAGGACACGGGAACACTGAAGCTTTCTTT
D gene: -; J gene: TRBJ2-1; V gene: TRBV6-6; CDR3 protein: CASSRGAAPSDNEQFF; CDR3 DNA: TGTGCCAGCAGTCGCGGGGCGGCCCCTTCGGACAATGAGCAGTTCTTC
D gene: -; J gene: TRBJ2-1; V gene: TRBV7-9; CDR3 protein: CASRRSSGSYNEQFF; CDR3 DNA: TGTGCCAGCAGACGTAGCAGCGGCTCCTACAATGAGCAGTTCTTC
D gene: -; J gene: TRBJ2-1; V gene: TRBV18; CDR3 protein: CASSLTLSSYNEQFF; CDR3 DNA: TGTGCCAGCTCACTAACGCTTAGCTCCTACAATGAGCAGTTCTTC
D gene: TRBD1; J gene: TRBJ1-4; V gene: TRBV28; CDR3 protein: CASSPLGQGTTNEKLFF; CDR3 DNA: TGTGCCAGCAGTCCGCTTGGACAGGGGACCACTAATGAAAAACTGTTTTTT
D gene: TRBD2; J gene: TRBJ2-3; V gene: TRBV7-8; CDR3 protein: CASSFGYGLATDTQYF; CDR3 DNA: TGTGCCAGCAGCTTTGGGTACGGACTAGCAACGGATACGCAGTATTTT
D gene: -; J gene: TRBJ2-5; V gene: TRBV5-1; CDR3 protein: CASSFREETQYF; CDR3 DNA: TGCGCCAGCAGCTTCAGGGAAGAGACCCAGTACTTC
D gene: -; J gene: TRBJ2-3; V gene: TRBV18; CDR3 protein: CASSPLSGGKDTQYF; CDR3 DNA: TGTGCCAGCTCACCACTGTCAGGCGGGAAAGATACGCAGTATTTT
D gene: -; J gene: TRBJ2-7; V gene: TRBV6-5; CDR3 protein: CASRPDIWNSYEQYF; CDR3 DNA: TGTGCCAGCAGGCCGGACATCTGGAACTCCTACGAGCAGTACTTC
D gene: TRBD1; J gene: TRBJ2-7; V gene: TRBV28; CDR3 protein: CASSSTWGQGDYEQYF; CDR3 DNA: TGTGCCAGCAGTTCTACCTGGGGACAGGGGGACTACGAGCAGTACTTC
D gene: -; J gene: TRBJ1-5; V gene: TRBV2; CDR3 protein: CASSEEVLQDQPQHF; CDR3 DNA: TGTGCCAGCAGTGAAGAGGTCCTACAGGACCAGCCCCAGCATTTT
D gene: TRBD2; J gene: TRBJ2-7; V gene: TRBV5-4; CDR3 protein: CASSRTSGAEALEQYF; CDR3 DNA: TGTGCCAGCAGCAGGACTAGCGGGGCTGAGGCTCTCGAGCAGTACTTC
D gene: TRBD2; J gene: TRBJ2-7; V gene: TRBV5-4; CDR3 protein: CASSFRGGRVGEQYF; CDR3 DNA: TGTGCCAGCAGCTTCAGGGGCGGGAGGGTTGGCGAGCAGTACTTC
D gene: TRBD1; J gene: TRBJ2-5; V gene: TRBV30; CDR3 protein: CAGGGTGGLETQYF; CDR3 DNA: TGTGCCGGAGGGGGGACAGGGGGCTTAGAGACCCAGTACTTC
D gene: -; J gene: TRBJ1-6; V gene: TRBV5-1; CDR3 protein: CASSRTGWGYNSPLHF; CDR3 DNA: TGCGCCAGCAGTCGCACAGGGTGGGGGTATAATTCACCCCTCCACTTT
D gene: TRBD1; J gene: TRBJ1-5; V gene: TRBV19; CDR3 protein: CASRGTGTDQPQHF; CDR3 DNA: TGTGCCAGTAGGGGGACAGGGACGGACCAGCCCCAGCATTTT
D gene: TRBD1; J gene: TRBJ1-4; V gene: TRBV5-1; CDR3 protein: CASSRTGEEKLFF; CDR3 DNA: TGCGCCAGCAGCCGGACAGGGGAGGAAAAACTGTTTTTT
D gene: TRBD2; J gene: TRBJ2-3; V gene: TRBV7-9; CDR3 protein: CASSLGTSGGASTDTQYF; CDR3 DNA: TGTGCCAGCAGCTTAGGGACTAGCGGGGGGGCAAGCACAGATACGCAGTATTTT
D gene: TRBD2; J gene: TRBJ2-7; V gene: TRBV30; CDR3 protein: CAWSGERGVKTYEQYF; CDR3 DNA: TGTGCCTGGAGTGGAGAGCGGGGGGTTAAAACCTACGAGCAGTACTTC
D gene: -; J gene: TRBJ2-7; V gene: TRBV5-1; CDR3 protein: CASSLQGGEQYF; CDR3 DNA: TGCGCCAGCAGCCTACAGGGTGGCGAGCAGTACTTC
D gene: -; J gene: TRBJ1-2; V gene: TRBV11-2; CDR3 protein: CASSLDTGYYGYTF; CDR3 DNA: TGTGCCAGCAGCTTAGATACAGGTTACTATGGCTACACCTTC
D gene: -; J gene: TRBJ1-1; V gene: TRBV28; CDR3 protein: CASSLGARLNTEAFF; CDR3 DNA: TGTGCCAGCAGTTTAGGGGCCAGGCTGAACACTGAAGCTTTCTTT
D gene: TRBD1; J gene: TRBJ1-2; V gene: TRBV6-5; CDR3 protein: CASSYNNRGGYGYTF; CDR3 DNA: TGTGCCAGCAGTTACAATAACAGGGGGGGGTATGGCTACACCTTC
D gene: TRBD1; J gene: TRBJ1-2; V gene: TRBV7-2; CDR3 protein: CASRETGVYGYTF; CDR3 DNA: TGTGCCAGCAGAGAAACAGGGGTATATGGCTACACCTTC
D gene: -; J gene: TRBJ1-2; V gene: TRBV10-1; CDR3 protein: CASSESARGSGYTF; CDR3 DNA: TGCGCCAGCAGTGAAAGCGCTAGGGGATCTGGCTACACCTTC